The 21 T cell receptor beta chains listed next were all sequenced from one sample in a study of blood T cell repertoires in COVID-19. Some clones are missing from TCRdb's copy, which holds only in-frame ones; the method was immunoSEQ multiplex PCR. There are approximately 150,000 clones in the sample; 88% occur only once, and 2% to 2.5% lies in the top ten. The sample was peripheral blood. All receptors derive from a man between 50 and 59 years old who had recovered from COVID-19.

The chain recombines TRBV6-2 or TRBV6-3 with TRBJ2-7, with TRBD2 as a possible D gene (5 bases). Trimming took 6 bases from V and 3 from J, leaving 9 bases between them. Germline V gene data show CDR1 as MNHEY and CDR2 as SVGEGT. The CDR3 sequence is 12 residues long. CDR3 loop: CASSYDYYEQYF. The CDR3 DNA sequence: TGTGCCAGCAGCTATGACTACTACGAGCAGTACTTC.

This clone appeared once. The rearrangement joins TRBV11-3 to TRBJ2-1; D is possibly TRBD2 (8 bases). Deletions cut 4 bases from V and 1 base from J, with 14 bases between. The CDR3 is 16 amino acids. Germline lookup yields CDR1 SGHNT and CDR2 YENEEA. The CDR3 here is CASSSGGGQSYNEQFF. The CDR3, as DNA: TGTGCCAGCAGCTCCGGGGGGGGACAGTCCTACAATGAGCAGTTCTTC.

V gene TRBV9 combines with J gene TRBJ2-7; D is possibly TRBD2 (5 bases). The germline V gene has CDR1 SGDLS and CDR2 YYNGEE. V was pared by 4 bases and J by 5 bases, with 22 bases between. CDR3 length: 16 amino acids. In DNA form, the CDR3 reads TGTGCCAGCAGCCCCCCCCTAGCTTTTCAAAAGCACGAGCAGTACTTC. Protein: CASSPPLAFQKHEQYF.

The chain joins TRBV2 to TRBJ1-6; maybe TRBD1 (5 bases). V shed 7 bases and J shed 0 bases, with 10 bases lying between them. Per the germline V gene, CDR1 is SNHLY and CDR2 is FYNNEI. CDR3 size: 15 residues. CDR3 protein: CASTTVTSYNSPLHF. CDR3 bases: TGTGCCAGCACGACAGTAACCTCCTATAATTCACCCCTCCACTTT.

This clone was seen a single time. The rearrangement uses TRBV13 and TRBJ2-1, with D possibly TRBD1 on 6 matching bases. This CDR3 has 14 amino acids. V was trimmed by 5 bases and J by 8 bases, leaving 16 bases between them. Germline V gene data show CDR1 as PRHDT and CDR2 as FYEKMQ (reference sequence). As DNA, the CDR3 is TGTGCCAGCAGCGACAGAGGGGGAATCGATGAGCAGTTCTTC. Amino acids: CASSDRGGIDEQFF. Full variable domain (remainder filled in from reference TRBV13 and TRBJ2-1): AAGVIQSPRHLIKEKRETATLKCYPIPRHDTVYWYQQGPGQDPQFLISFYEKMQSDKGSIPDRFSAQQFSDYHSELNMSSLELGDSALYFCASSDRGGIDEQFFGPGTRLTVL.

The rearrangement links TRBV24-1 to TRBJ2-1, with 7 bases aligning to TRBD1. Germline assignment: CDR1 KGHDR and CDR2 SFDVKD. CDR3 size: 18 residues. V shed 3 bases, J shed 4 bases, and the junction held 14 bases outside the gene matches. The CDR3 reads CATSDPGTAEGSYNEQFF. Here the CDR3 DNA reads TGTGCCACCAGTGATCCTGGGACAGCCGAAGGGTCATACAATGAGCAGTTCTTC.

V is TRBV10-2 and J is TRBJ2-1; D gene unclear. CDR1 and CDR2 (germline): WSHSY, SAAADI. Trimming pared 5 bases from V and 12 bases from J, leaving 11 bases between. The length of the CDR3 is 11 residues. The CDR3 DNA reads TGCGCCAGCAGTCCGCTTCTCGGGCAGTTCTTC. Amino acids: CASSPLLGQFF.

The chain uses TRBV5-4 and TRBJ1-1; D is unresolved. The CDR3 sequence is 14 residues long. Trimming removed 1 base from V and 3 bases from J, with 10 bases in between. Germline CDR1 is SGHNT and CDR2 is YYREEE (reference sequence). The DNA for the CDR3 is TGTGCCAGCAGCTTGTTTGGGAGAGACACTGAAGCTTTCTTT. It translates to CASSLFGRDTEAFF.

This sequence joins TRBV30 and TRBJ1-2, with a possible D match to TRBD1 (5 bases). CDR1 GTSNPN and CDR2 SVGIG come from the germline V gene (reference sequence). V was pared by 0 bases and J by 7 bases, with 15 bases between. CDR3 length: 14 residues. As DNA, the CDR3 is TGTGCCTGGAGTGTACAAAGGGGATCGACTGGCTACACCTTC. Amino acids: CAWSVQRGSTGYTF.

The V call is TRBV5-8, the J call TRBJ2-7; D is unclear. Germline lookup yields CDR1 SGHTS and CDR2 YDEGEE. V shed 4 bases and J shed 6 bases, with 11 bases lying between them. The CDR3 is made up of 12 amino acids. CDR3 nucleotides: TGTGCCAGCAGCCCCCTCGCAGGCGAGCAGTACTTC. Translated: CASSPLAGEQYF. Full variable domain (rest looked up from reference TRBV5-8 and TRBJ2-7): EAGVTQSPTHLIKTRGQQATLRCSPISGHTSVYWYQQALGLGLQFLLWYDEGEERNRGNFPPRFSGRQFPNYSSELNVNALELEDSALYLCASSPLAGEQYFGPGTRLTVT.

V gene TRBV9 combines with J gene TRBJ1-5; D is undetermined. The CDR3 contains 13 residues. The V gene's germline CDR1 is SGDLS and CDR2 YYNGEE. V was pared by 0 bases and J by 6 bases, with 7 bases between. The chain's CDR3 is CASSVGGVQPQHF. For the CDR3, the DNA is TGTGCCAGCAGCGTAGGAGGAGTTCAGCCCCAGCATTTT.

The chain couples TRBV11-2 to TRBJ1-1, with D perhaps matching TRBD1 (6 bases). CDR1 and CDR2 from the germline V gene are SGHAT and FQNNGV. The V and J ends lost 6 bases and 4 bases respectively, with 12 bases between them. This CDR3 region has 13 residues. CDR3: CASRLTGFTEAFF. In nucleotides, the CDR3 is TGTGCCAGCAGGCTTACAGGGTTCACTGAAGCTTTCTTT.

The chain is built from TRBV4-3 and TRBJ1-2, with D tentatively TRBD1 (5 bases). The V and J ends lost 0 bases and 4 bases respectively, with 15 bases between them. Looked up from germline, CDR1 is LGHNA and CDR2 is YSLEER. The CDR3 is made up of 16 amino acids. In DNA, the CDR3 is TGCGCCAGCAGCCAAGATCGTCGGGGGAACCCCTATGGCTACACCTTC. It specifies CASSQDRRGNPYGYTF.

CDR3 in DNA: TGTGCCAGCACCTGGGGGGGCGGGTCCTACAATGAGCAGTTCTTC. This translates into CASTWGGGSYNEQFF. This chain joins TRBV5-4 and TRBJ2-1; maybe TRBD2 (7 bases). Germline V gene lookup returns CDR1 SGHNT and CDR2 YYREEE (reference sequence). Between the trimmed V and J ends, which lost 6 bases and 1 base, there was a span of 14 bases. This CDR3 contains 15 residues.

The chain links TRBV5-1 to TRBJ2-7; TRBD1 agrees at 11 bases. Trimming cost V 4 bases and J 6 bases; bases outside gene matches: 15. Germline assignment: CDR1 SGHRS and CDR2 YFSETQ. This CDR3 is 17 amino acids long. The CDR3 here is CASSPSGPGQGGGEQYF. DNA for the CDR3: TGCGCCAGCAGCCCCAGCGGACCGGGACAGGGGGGAGGCGAGCAGTACTTC. Full variable domain (rest looked up from reference TRBV5-1 and TRBJ2-7): KAGVTQTPRYLIKTRGQQVTLSCSPISGHRSVSWYQQTPGQGLQFLFEYFSETQRNKGNFPGRFSGRQFSNSRSEMNVSTLELGDSALYLCASSPSGPGQGGGEQYFGPGTRLTVT.

This clone was observed a handful of times. The J gene is TRBJ2-2, the V gene TRBV6-2 or TRBV6-3, with 11 bases matching TRBD1. With V trimmed by 5 bases and J by 7 bases, 9 bases remained unmatched. Germline assignment: CDR1 MNHEY and CDR2 SVGEGT. CDR3 length equals 16 residues. The CDR3 loop reads CASSPGQGAFGGELFF. The CDR3 coding sequence is TGTGCCAGCAGTCCAGGACAGGGGGCGTTTGGCGGGGAGCTGTTTTTT.

This chain links TRBV7-8 with TRBJ2-1; 8 positions match TRBD2. The CDR3 extends over 15 amino acids. The V segment lost 0 bases and the J segment 6 bases; nucleotides outside the gene matches: 4. Germline CDR1 reads SGHVS; CDR2 reads FQNEAQ. The CDR3 loop is CASSLATGGGNEQFF. The CDR3 coding sequence is TGTGCCAGCAGCTTAGCAACGGGAGGGGGCAATGAGCAGTTCTTC.

The gene calls are TRBV7-3 and TRBJ2-2; TRBD1 aligns across 7 bases. The CDR3 has 16 residues. Germline V lookup: CDR1 SGHTA, CDR2 FQGTGA. With V trimmed by 8 bases and J by 1 base, 10 bases remained unmatched. The CDR3 spells CASAKGQGVNTGELFF. In DNA, the CDR3 is TGTGCCAGCGCCAAGGGGCAGGGGGTGAACACCGGGGAGCTGTTTTTT.

This sequence joins TRBV5-8 and TRBJ2-1; TRBD2 aligns across 8 bases. Looked up from germline, CDR1 is SGHTS and CDR2 is YDEGEE. V shed 0 bases, J shed 10 bases, and the junction held 12 bases outside the gene matches. The CDR3 extends over 16 amino acids. This chain's CDR3 is CASSLGTIGRAREQFF. The CDR3 coding sequence is TGTGCCAGCAGCTTGGGTACTATCGGGAGGGCCAGGGAGCAGTTCTTC. Together with reference TRBV5-8 and TRBJ2-1, the CDR3 gives the full variable domain: EAGVTQSPTHLIKTRGQQATLRCSPISGHTSVYWYQQALGLGLQFLLWYDEGEERNRGNFPPRFSGRQFPNYSSELNVNALELEDSALYLCASSLGTIGRAREQFFGPGTRLTVL.

The chain combines TRBV9 with TRBJ2-3; possible D gene TRBD2, 5 bases. The germline V gene has CDR1 SGDLS and CDR2 YYNGEE. The CDR3 has 14 residues. With 2 bases removed from V and 2 bases from J, the gap between germline ends came to 9 bases. The CDR3, as DNA: TGTGCCAGCAGCGTGGGCGGGTTCACAGATACGCAGTATTTT. It translates to CASSVGGFTDTQYF.

The chain is built from TRBV5-6 and TRBJ1-1; 7 bases line up with TRBD1. The CDR3 spans 13 residues. Germline CDR1 reads SGHDT; CDR2 reads YYEEEE. V shed 4 bases and J 11 bases; nucleotides not matched to a gene: 11. CDR3 sequence (DNA): TGTGCCAGCAGCCTCTTCAGGGGGGAAGTGGCTTTCTTT. Translation gives CASSLFRGEVAFF.